The 30 T cell receptor beta chains listed next were all sequenced from one sample in a study of regulatory T cells in long-lasting Graves disease. Time point: persistent/refractory GD, antithyroid drugs over 5 years with positive TRAb. PBMCs provided the RNA from which the TCR library was made. With iRepertoire HTBI primers and Arm-PCR of CDR3 regions, TCR beta libraries were built. TCRdb analysed the multiplex PCR reads with MiXCR anew, one entry per CDR3 protein. The table shows approximately 350,000 distinct CDR3 sequences, with roughly 24% occurring only once. This material consisted of peripheral blood mononuclear cells (PBMCs), taken when the disease was refractory, from a patient treated with antithyroid drugs. The receptors shown here come from a woman in her thirties or forties with Graves disease.

The V call is TRBV18, the J call TRBJ1-6; D unclear. The germline V gene has CDR1 KGHSH and CDR2 LQKENI. This CDR3 has 13 amino acids. With 2 bases removed from V and 7 bases from J, the gap between germline ends came to 6 bases. In nucleotides, the CDR3 is TGTGCCAGCTCACCAGAAAGAAATTCACCCCTCCACTTT. It specifies CASSPERNSPLHF.

The sample holds many counts of this clonotype. J is TRBJ1-4 and V is TRBV5-1; no firm D call. Trimming stripped 4 bases from V and 9 bases from J, with 25 bases between. The CDR3 has 17 amino acids. The germline V gene has CDR1 SGHRS and CDR2 YFSETQ. CDR3 nucleotide sequence: TGCGCCAGCAGCATCGATTTGGCAGGCGCGGGAATGAAAAAACTGTTTTTT. As protein: CASSIDLAGAGMKKLFF.

The rearrangement uses TRBV2 and TRBJ2-1; 9 nucleotides match TRBD1. The CDR3 consists of 15 residues. V shed 6 bases, J shed 7 bases, and the junction held 10 bases outside the gene matches. CDR1 and CDR2 from the germline V gene are SNHLY and FYNNEI. CDR3 region: CASSQTGGVINEQFF. The CDR3 nucleotides read TGTGCCAGCAGCCAAACAGGGGGCGTCATAAATGAGCAGTTCTTC.

The rearrangement joins TRBV7-2 to TRBJ2-1; 7 bases agree with TRBD2. The CDR3 contains 15 residues. CDR1 SGHTA and CDR2 FQGNSA come from the germline V gene. V shed 6 bases and J 9 bases; nucleotides not matched to a gene: 14. The CDR3 DNA sequence: TGTGCCAGCAGGCGTGGGGACTATCCCTGGGGTGAGCAGTTCTTC. The encoded protein is CASRRGDYPWGEQFF.

This clonotype has only a few counts. This rearrangement joins TRBV20-1 to TRBJ1-1, with a possible D match to TRBD1 (5 bases). CDR1 is DFQATT and CDR2 is SNEGSKA in the germline V gene (reference sequence). The V gene lost 8 bases and the J gene lost 10 bases, with 20 bases spanning the gap. The CDR3 sequence is 12 residues long. In DNA, the CDR3 is TGCAGTAAATGGAGGGGTGGGATAGGAGCTTTCTTT. Translated, it gives CSKWRGGIGAFF.

This clonotype appeared a few times. The chain joins TRBV30 to TRBJ1-4; the D gene is possibly TRBD1 (5 bases). The CDR3 is made up of 14 amino acids. V lost 2 bases, J lost 4 bases, and 11 bases lay in between. CDR1 GTSNPN and CDR2 SVGIG come from the germline V gene (reference sequence). The CDR3: CAWSLKGYNEKLFF. CDR3 in DNA: TGTGCCTGGAGTTTAAAGGGGTATAATGAAAAACTGTTTTTT.

The chain recombines TRBV13 with TRBJ1-5, with 8 bases identical to TRBD1. The J segment lost 11 bases and the V segment lost 5 bases, leaving 8 bases of the junction unmatched. This CDR3 has 13 residues. CDR1 is PRHDT and CDR2 is FYEKMQ in the germline V gene (reference sequence). As DNA, the CDR3 is TGTGCCAGCAGCCTACGGGGACAGGCAGCCCAGCATTTT. Translation: CASSLRGQAAQHF. Complete variable domain (other parts from reference TRBV13 and TRBJ1-5): AAGVIQSPRHLIKEKRETATLKCYPIPRHDTVYWYQQGPGQDPQFLISFYEKMQSDKGSIPDRFSAQQFSDYHSELNMSSLELGDSALYFCASSLRGQAAQHFGDGTRLSIL.

This clonotype came up many times. The rearrangement uses TRBV2 and TRBJ1-3; 7 bases fit TRBD1. CDR1 SNHLY and CDR2 FYNNEI come from the germline V gene. V dropped 5 bases and J dropped 3; count of bases not matched to a gene: 10. This CDR3 is built from 16 residues. For the CDR3, the DNA is TGTGCCAGCAGTAACAGGGGAGGTGTACTTGGAAACACCATATATTTT. Translated: CASSNRGGVLGNTIYF.

The table lists this clonotype with a few counts. The chain couples TRBV7-2 to TRBJ2-7; 11 bases map to TRBD2. The CDR3 is made up of 16 amino acids. The V gene end was trimmed by 5 bases and the J gene end by 6 bases; junction bases not matched to a gene: 12. Germline assignment: CDR1 SGHTA and CDR2 FQGNSA. CDR3 coding DNA: TGTGCCAGCAGCCCTAGATCTACTAGCGGGAGCATCGAGCAGTACTTC. Amino acids: CASSPRSTSGSIEQYF.

This clonotype has ten or more counts. V gene TRBV7-9 combines with J gene TRBJ1-2, with no clear D. Germline V gene lookup returns CDR1 SEHNR and CDR2 FQNEAQ (reference sequence). This CDR3 is 14 amino acids long. V was pared by 4 bases and J by 8 bases, with 17 bases between. The CDR3 bases are TGTGCCAGCAGCTCAATGGCGACCCCCGGAGGCTACACCTTC. Its protein product is CASSSMATPGGYTF.

V and J are TRBV5-1 and TRBJ2-7; no clear D gene. V lost 7 bases to trimming and J lost 2 bases, with 13 bases between them. This CDR3 comprises 13 residues. In germline, CDR1 is SGHRS, CDR2 YFSETQ. CDR3 bases: TGCGCCAGCCGAGAAGTCCACCCCTACGAGCAGTACTTC. Translation: CASREVHPYEQYF. Drawing the rest from reference TRBV5-1 and TRBJ2-7, the complete variable domain is KAGVTQTPRYLIKTRGQQVTLSCSPISGHRSVSWYQQTPGQGLQFLFEYFSETQRNKGNFPGRFSGRQFSNSRSEMNVSTLELGDSALYLCASREVHPYEQYFGPGTRLTVT.

This clonotype has just a few counts. This chain joins TRBV5-5 and TRBJ1-1; 8 bases are shared with TRBD1. From germline, CDR1 is SGHKS and CDR2 YYEKEE (reference sequence). The V gene end was trimmed by 6 bases and the J gene end by 4 bases; junction bases not matched to a gene: 11. CDR3 size: 15 residues. CDR3 bases: TGTGCCAGCACCTTAACAGGGACAGGTGCCACTGAAGCTTTCTTT. Translating it yields CASTLTGTGATEAFF.

This clonotype has a count of ten or more. The J gene is TRBJ2-7, the V gene TRBV5-1; 9 bases fit TRBD1. This CDR3 comprises 15 residues. Per the germline V gene, CDR1 is SGHRS and CDR2 is YFSETQ. V lost 0 bases and J lost 6; bases outside the gene matches: 7. The CDR3: CASSLVLGQGTEQYF. In nucleotides, the CDR3 is TGCGCCAGCAGCTTGGTCCTGGGACAGGGTACCGAGCAGTACTTC.

This clonotype was counted at least ten times. The chain employs TRBV11-2 and TRBJ2-5; 8 bases line up with TRBD1. The CDR3 length is 15 residues. Germline loops: CDR1 SGHAT, CDR2 FQNNGV. Unmatched junction bases numbered 8, after V lost 3 bases and J lost 5 bases. The CDR3 DNA sequence: TGTGCCAGCAGCTTGGGACAGGTACTTTCGGAGACCCAGTACTTC. Its translation: CASSLGQVLSETQYF.

J is TRBJ2-1 and V is TRBV2; TRBD2 agrees at 10 bases. V dropped 7 bases and J dropped 7; count of bases not matched to a gene: 7. Germline CDR1 reads SNHLY; CDR2 reads FYNNEI. There are 14 residues in the CDR3. CDR3 bases: TGTGCCAGCATGCCTAGGACTAGCGGTAATGAGCAGTTCTTC. This codes for CASMPRTSGNEQFF.

The table lists this clonotype with many counts. The chain carries TRBV28 and TRBJ1-5, with unresolved D. From germline, CDR1 is MDHEN and CDR2 SYDVKM. The CDR3 has 11 amino acids. V gave up 5 bases and J gave up 3 bases, with 2 bases separating them. The CDR3 is CASSPNQPQHF. CDR3 DNA: TGTGCCAGCAGTCCCAATCAGCCCCAGCATTTT.

This chain links TRBV27 with TRBJ2-1; D possibly corresponds to TRBD2 (7 bases). The V gene's germline CDR1 is MNHEY and CDR2 SMNVEV (reference sequence). The V end lost 5 bases, the J end lost 10 bases, and 27 bases lay between the germline ends. The CDR3 runs 17 residues. CDR3 sequence reads: CASSTGGESGILHEQFF. As DNA, the CDR3 is TGTGCCAGCAGTACCGGGGGCGAAAGCGGGATCCTTCACGAGCAGTTCTTC.

This chain links TRBV19 with TRBJ2-1; D is uncertain. In germline, CDR1 is LNHDA, CDR2 SQIVND (reference sequence). The length of the CDR3 is 17 residues. Trimming left V 4 bases short and J 0 bases short, with 16 bases between. CDR3 coding DNA: TGTGCCAGTAGTAGATGGTCGCACCAGAGCTCCTACAATGAGCAGTTCTTC. It yields the protein CASSRWSHQSSYNEQFF.

In this sample, this clonotype turned up many times. This chain joins TRBV25-1 and TRBJ2-2; 7 bases line up with TRBD1. CDR1 is MGHDK, CDR2 SYGVNS, per germline. V dropped 3 bases and J dropped 7; count of bases not matched to a gene: 11. The CDR3 consists of 16 residues. The CDR3 bases are TGTGCCAGCAGTGACTTCGGACAGGCCCTGGGCGGGGAGCTGTTTTTT. Amino acid sequence: CASSDFGQALGGELFF.

At least ten counts were recorded for this clonotype. This chain joins TRBV7-8 and TRBJ2-2; 7 nucleotides line up with TRBD1. The CDR3 contains 15 residues. Trimming took 4 bases from V and 1 from J; bases not matched to a gene: 3. The germline CDR1 and CDR2 sequences are SGHVS and FQNEAQ. CDR3 sequence reads: CASSSDRVNTGELFF. In nucleotides, the CDR3 is TGTGCCAGCAGCTCCGACAGGGTGAACACCGGGGAGCTGTTTTTT.

A few counts support this clonotype. J is TRBJ1-3 and V is TRBV28; maybe TRBD1 (6 bases). V was clipped by 4 bases and J by 0 bases, with 16 bases between them. From germline, CDR1 is MDHEN and CDR2 SYDVKM. This CDR3 has 17 amino acids. The CDR3 protein is CASSSLGGALSGNTIYF. In nucleotides, the CDR3 is TGTGCCAGCAGTTCATTAGGGGGGGCACTCTCTGGAAACACCATATATTTT. Full variable domain (remainder filled in from reference TRBV28 and TRBJ1-3): DVKVTQSSRYLVKRTGEKVFLECVQDMDHENMFWYRQDPGLGLRLIYFSYDVKMKEKGDIPEGYSVSREKKERFSLILESASTNQTSMYLCASSSLGGALSGNTIYFGEGSWLTVV.

The gene calls are TRBV28 and TRBJ1-2; the match to TRBD1 covers 7 bases. This CDR3 has 15 residues. Trimming took 1 base from V and 8 from J; bases not matched to a gene: 10. Germline V CDR1 and CDR2: MDHEN, SYDVKM. CDR3 region: CASSLLAPTGKGYTF. CDR3 coding DNA: TGTGCCAGCAGTTTATTAGCCCCGACAGGGAAGGGCTACACCTTC.

The J gene is TRBJ2-4, the V gene TRBV5-1, with D perhaps matching TRBD2 (5 bases). V dropped 4 bases and J dropped 3 bases, with 11 bases sitting between them. The CDR3 consists of 14 residues. Germline V gives CDR1 SGHRS, CDR2 YFSETQ. CDR3: CASSLDGGKNIQYF. As DNA, the CDR3 is TGCGCCAGCAGCCTGGACGGAGGCAAAAACATTCAGTACTTC.

This clonotype was detected ten times or more. This chain joins TRBV2 and TRBJ1-6, with D perhaps TRBD1 (5 bases). V was trimmed by 7 bases and J by 7 bases, leaving 11 bases between them. Germline values: CDR1 SNHLY, CDR2 FYNNEI. This CDR3 spans 13 amino acids. CDR3 nucleotides: TGTGCCAGCAAAAGGGGTGGCAATTCACCCCTCCACTTT. Amino acids: CASKRGGNSPLHF.

Ten or more counts support this clonotype. The rearrangement joins TRBV6-2 or TRBV6-3 to TRBJ2-7; 9 bases agree with TRBD1. V shed 4 bases and J 3 bases; nucleotides not matched to a gene: 7. The V gene's germline CDR1 is MNHEY and CDR2 SVGEGT. There are 15 residues in the CDR3. CDR3 bases: TGTGCCAGCAGTTTACAGGGGGCAGTAATCTACGAGCAGTACTTC. Translated: CASSLQGAVIYEQYF.

This clonotype was seen a handful of times. The rearrangement uses TRBV2 and TRBJ1-3; TRBD1 might be the D (5 bases). The CDR3 totals 20 residues. Trimming removed 2 bases from V and 0 bases from J, with 23 bases in between. Germline assignment: CDR1 SNHLY and CDR2 FYNNEI. CDR3 residues: CASSEIAHWGGSSSGNTIYF. CDR3 nucleotide sequence: TGTGCCAGCAGTGAAATTGCCCACTGGGGGGGTTCCAGCTCTGGAAACACCATATATTTT. The complete variable domain, with remaining parts taken from reference TRBV2 and TRBJ1-3, reads EPEVTQTPSHQVTQMGQEVILRCVPISNHLYFYWYRQILGQKVEFLVSFYNNEISEKSEIFDDQFSVERPDGSNFTLKIRSTKLEDSAMYFCASSEIAHWGGSSSGNTIYFGEGSWLTVV.

J is TRBJ1-2 and V is TRBV3-1, with D uncertain. The V gene's germline CDR1 is LGHDT and CDR2 YNNKEL (reference sequence). The V gene lost 2 bases and the J gene lost 5 bases, with 9 bases spanning the gap. The CDR3 is 13 amino acids. The CDR3 DNA reads TGTGCCAGCAGCCAACAATATTTATATGGCTACACCTTC. It yields the protein CASSQQYLYGYTF.

To note about this clonotype: This may be a read error, as it is one base from a much larger clone. The chain employs TRBV3-1 and TRBJ1-6; no reliable D call. Per the germline V gene, CDR1 is LGHDT and CDR2 is YNNKEL (reference sequence). The CDR3 consists of 13 residues. This CDR3 is CASGQDGGRPLHF. CDR3 nucleotide sequence: TGTGCCAGCGGCCAAGATGGTGGACGGCCCCTCCACTTT. The full variable domain, its missing parts supplied by reference TRBV3-1 and TRBJ1-6, is DTAVSQTPKYLVTQMGNDKSIKCEQNLGHDTMYWYKQDSKKFLKIMFSYNNKELIINETVPNRFSPKSPDKAHLNLHINSLELGDSAVYFCASGQDGGRPLHFGNGTRLTVT.

This clonotype showed up just a few times. This sequence joins TRBV20-1 and TRBJ2-7, with a tentative D call TRBD2 (7 bases). The V and J ends lost 4 bases and 3 bases respectively, with 16 bases between them. The CDR3 is 14 amino acids. Germline values: CDR1 DFQATT, CDR2 SNEGSKA (reference sequence). Here the CDR3 DNA reads TGCAGTGCTATCAACGGGGGAGGGGGCTACGAGCAGTACTTC. Protein sequence: CSAINGGGGYEQYF.

The CDR3 is CASSTLLTRGERGNTIYF. Written as DNA, the CDR3 is TGTGCCAGCAGCACCCTCCTGACAAGGGGGGAACGTGGAAACACCATATATTTT. The chain employs TRBV28 and TRBJ1-3, with TRBD1 as a possible D gene (6 bases). From germline, CDR1 is MDHEN and CDR2 SYDVKM. V lost 6 bases, J lost 3 bases, and 24 bases lay in between. The CDR3 contains 18 residues.